The clone carrying this T cell receptor beta chain was seen a few times. CDR1 and CDR2 (germline): SGHDT, YYEEEE. Between the trimmed V and J ends, which lost 0 bases and 0 bases, there was a span of 11 bases. The CDR3 has 16 amino acids. These data are taken from a study of T-cell memory formation after mild COVID-19. A single record per CDR3 protein comes from TCRdb applying MiXCR to the 5' RACE reads. The sample shows about 500,000 distinct CDR3 sequences, about a fifth of them seen only once. The sequencing input was PBMCs or a T cell subset sorted from them (not recorded which). The sequence derives from an adult woman who had mild COVID-19 (a few samples of this study predate the infection). Cell type and time point are not known. The chain is built from TRBV5-6 and TRBJ2-3; D remains ambiguous. This CDR3 reads CASSLDWASSTDTQYF. The CDR3 nucleotides read TGTGCCAGCAGCTTGGATTGGGCAAGTAGCACAGATACGCAGTATTTT.